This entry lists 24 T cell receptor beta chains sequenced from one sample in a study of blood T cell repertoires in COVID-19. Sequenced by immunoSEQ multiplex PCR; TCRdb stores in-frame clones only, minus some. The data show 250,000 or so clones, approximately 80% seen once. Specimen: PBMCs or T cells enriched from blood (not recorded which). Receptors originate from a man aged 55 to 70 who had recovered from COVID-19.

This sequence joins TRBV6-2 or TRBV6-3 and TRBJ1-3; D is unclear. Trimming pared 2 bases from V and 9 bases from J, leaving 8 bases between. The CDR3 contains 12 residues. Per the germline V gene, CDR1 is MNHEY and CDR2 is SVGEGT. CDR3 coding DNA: TGTGCCAGCAGTTACGCCCGAGTCACCATATATTTT. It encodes CASSYARVTIYF.

In DNA form, the CDR3 reads TGTGCCAGCAGCTTAGGGGTTGGAGGAACCGGGGAGCTGTTTTTT. Translation: CASSLGVGGTGELFF. The rearrangement joins TRBV11-3 to TRBJ2-2; D is perhaps TRBD2 (5 bases). Germline V lookup: CDR1 SGHNT, CDR2 YENEEA. V was clipped by 1 base and J by 5 bases, with 11 bases between them. The CDR3 has 15 amino acids.

The chain's CDR3 is CASSILLGGGPSTDTQYF. The CDR3 DNA follows: TGTGCCAGTAGTATTTTGCTGGGGGGGGGTCCGAGCACAGATACGCAGTATTTT. The rearrangement uses TRBV19 and TRBJ2-3, with 7 bases lining up with TRBD2. The germline V gene encodes CDR1 LNHDA and CDR2 SQIVND (reference sequence). The CDR3 loop spans 18 amino acids. Trimming removed 3 bases from V and 0 bases from J; junction bases left unmatched: 12.

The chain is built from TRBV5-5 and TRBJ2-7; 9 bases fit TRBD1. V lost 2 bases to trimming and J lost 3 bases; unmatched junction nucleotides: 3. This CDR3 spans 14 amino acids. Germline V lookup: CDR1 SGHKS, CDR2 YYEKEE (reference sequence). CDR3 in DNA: TGTGCCAGCAGCTTACAGGGGGCGCGCTACGAGCAGTACTTC. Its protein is CASSLQGARYEQYF.

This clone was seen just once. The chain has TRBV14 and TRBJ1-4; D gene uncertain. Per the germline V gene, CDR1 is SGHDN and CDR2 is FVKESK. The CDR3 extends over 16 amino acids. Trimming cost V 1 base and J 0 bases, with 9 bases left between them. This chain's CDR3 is CASSQVGFATNEKLFF. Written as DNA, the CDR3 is TGTGCCAGCAGCCAAGTCGGGTTTGCAACTAATGAAAAACTGTTTTTT.

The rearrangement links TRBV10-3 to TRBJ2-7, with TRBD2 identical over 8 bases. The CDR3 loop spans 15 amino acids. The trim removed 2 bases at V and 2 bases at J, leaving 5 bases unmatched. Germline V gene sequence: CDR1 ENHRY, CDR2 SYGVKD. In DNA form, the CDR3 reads TGTGCCATCAGTGAGGTCGGGGGGGGCGCCTACGAGCAGTACTTC. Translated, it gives CAISEVGGGAYEQYF.

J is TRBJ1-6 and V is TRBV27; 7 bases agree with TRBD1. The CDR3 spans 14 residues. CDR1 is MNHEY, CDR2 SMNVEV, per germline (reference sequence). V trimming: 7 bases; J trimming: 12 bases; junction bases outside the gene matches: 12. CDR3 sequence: CASTRGSSYGPLHF. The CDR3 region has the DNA TGTGCCAGCACCAGGGGGAGTAGTTATGGACCCCTCCACTTT.

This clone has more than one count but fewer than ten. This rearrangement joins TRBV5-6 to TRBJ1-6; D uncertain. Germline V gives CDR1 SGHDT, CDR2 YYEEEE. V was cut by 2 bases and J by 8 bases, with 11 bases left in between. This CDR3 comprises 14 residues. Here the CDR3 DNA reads TGTGCCAGCAGCTTAGTACGTGGAGATTCACCCCTCCACTTT. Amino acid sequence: CASSLVRGDSPLHF.

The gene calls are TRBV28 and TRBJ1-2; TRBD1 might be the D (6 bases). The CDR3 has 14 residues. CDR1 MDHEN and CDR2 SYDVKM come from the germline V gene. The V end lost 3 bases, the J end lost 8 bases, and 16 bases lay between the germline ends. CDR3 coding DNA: TGTGCCAGCAGTTTCACTTCAGGGGAGGGCGGCTACACCTTC. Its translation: CASSFTSGEGGYTF.

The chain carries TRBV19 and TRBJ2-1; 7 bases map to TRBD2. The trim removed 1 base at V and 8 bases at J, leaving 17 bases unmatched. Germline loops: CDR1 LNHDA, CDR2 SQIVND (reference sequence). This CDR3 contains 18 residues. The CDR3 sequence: CASSIAPLLGGDLDEQFF. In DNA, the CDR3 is TGTGCCAGTAGTATAGCCCCCCTGCTTGGGGGGGACTTGGATGAGCAGTTCTTC.

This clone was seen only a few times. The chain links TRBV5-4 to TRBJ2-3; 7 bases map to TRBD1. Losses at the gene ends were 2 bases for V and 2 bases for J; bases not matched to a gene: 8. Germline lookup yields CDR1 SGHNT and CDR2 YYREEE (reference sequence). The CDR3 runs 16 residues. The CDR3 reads CASSLDRVGPTDTQYF. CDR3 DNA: TGTGCCAGCAGCTTAGACAGGGTGGGACCCACAGATACGCAGTATTTT. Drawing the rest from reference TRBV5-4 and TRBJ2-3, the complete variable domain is ETGVTQSPTHLIKTRGQQVTLRCSSQSGHNTVSWYQQALGQGPQFIFQYYREEENGRGNFPPRFSGLQFPNYSSELNVNALELDDSALYLCASSLDRVGPTDTQYFGPGTRLTVL.

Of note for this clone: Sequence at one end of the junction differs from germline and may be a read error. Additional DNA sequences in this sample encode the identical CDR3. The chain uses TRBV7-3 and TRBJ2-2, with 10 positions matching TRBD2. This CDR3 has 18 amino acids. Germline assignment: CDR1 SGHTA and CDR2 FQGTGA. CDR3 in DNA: TGCGCCAGCAGCTTAAGGAGCGGGGGGGCCTCCTTAACCGGGGAGCTGTTTTTT. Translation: CASSLRSGGASLTGELFF.

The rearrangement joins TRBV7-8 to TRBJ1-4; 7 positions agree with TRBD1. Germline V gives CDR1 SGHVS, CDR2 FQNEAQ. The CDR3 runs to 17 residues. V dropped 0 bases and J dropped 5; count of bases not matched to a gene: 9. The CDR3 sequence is CASSLAGGQAPNEKLFF. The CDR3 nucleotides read TGTGCCAGCAGCTTAGCCGGAGGACAGGCGCCAAATGAAAAACTGTTTTTT.

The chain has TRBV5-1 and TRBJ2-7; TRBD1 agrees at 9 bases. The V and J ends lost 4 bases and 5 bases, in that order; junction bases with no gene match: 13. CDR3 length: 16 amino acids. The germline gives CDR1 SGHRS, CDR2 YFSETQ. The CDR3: CASSVVPGQGFDEQYF. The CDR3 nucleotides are TGCGCCAGCAGCGTAGTCCCGGGACAGGGATTCGACGAGCAGTACTTC.

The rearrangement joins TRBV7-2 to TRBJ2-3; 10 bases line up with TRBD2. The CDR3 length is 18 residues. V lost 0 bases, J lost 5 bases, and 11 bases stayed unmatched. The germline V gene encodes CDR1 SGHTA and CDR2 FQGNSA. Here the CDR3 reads CASSLAPPSGGAGDTQYF. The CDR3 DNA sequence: TGTGCCAGCAGCTTAGCGCCCCCGAGCGGGGGGGCGGGAGATACGCAGTATTTT.

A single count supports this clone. CDR3 sequence (DNA): TGTGCCAGCTCACCACGGGAGGGCGGCGAGCAGTACTTC. Translating it yields CASSPREGGEQYF. The chain joins TRBV18 to TRBJ2-7, with 7 bases fitting TRBD2. CDR3 length equals 13 residues. J was trimmed by 6 bases and V by 1 base; bases with no gene match: 3. Germline CDR1 is KGHSH and CDR2 is LQKENI.

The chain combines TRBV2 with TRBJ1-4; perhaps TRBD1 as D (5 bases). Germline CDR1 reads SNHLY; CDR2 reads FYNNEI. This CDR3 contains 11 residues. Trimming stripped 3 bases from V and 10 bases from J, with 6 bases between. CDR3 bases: TGTGCCAGCAGTGATCAGGGAAAACTGTTTTTT. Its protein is CASSDQGKLFF.

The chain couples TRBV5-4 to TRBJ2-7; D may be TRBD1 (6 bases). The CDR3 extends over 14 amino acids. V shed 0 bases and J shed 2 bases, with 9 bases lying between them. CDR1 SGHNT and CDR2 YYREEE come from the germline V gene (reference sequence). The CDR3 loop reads CASSLDQGTYEQYF. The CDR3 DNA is TGTGCCAGCAGCTTGGATCAGGGGACCTACGAGCAGTACTTC.

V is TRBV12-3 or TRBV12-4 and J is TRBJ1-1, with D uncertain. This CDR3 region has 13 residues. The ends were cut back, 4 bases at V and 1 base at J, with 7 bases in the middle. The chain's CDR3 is CASSSPGNTEAFF. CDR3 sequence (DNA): TGTGCCAGCAGTTCGCCAGGGAACACTGAAGCTTTCTTT.

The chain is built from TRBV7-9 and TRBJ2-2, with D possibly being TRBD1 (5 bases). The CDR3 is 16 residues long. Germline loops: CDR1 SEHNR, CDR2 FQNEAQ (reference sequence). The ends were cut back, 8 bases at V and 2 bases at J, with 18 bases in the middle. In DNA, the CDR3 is TGTGCCAGCCCCCGCCCCAAGACAGCCAACACCGGGGAGCTGTTTTTT. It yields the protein CASPRPKTANTGELFF.

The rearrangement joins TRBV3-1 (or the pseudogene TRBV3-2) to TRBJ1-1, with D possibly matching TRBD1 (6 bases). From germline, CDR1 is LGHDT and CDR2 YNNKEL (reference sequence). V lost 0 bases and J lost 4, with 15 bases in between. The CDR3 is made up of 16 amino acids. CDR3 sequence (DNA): TGTGCCAGCAGCCAAGAACCGTGGCAGGGGAGCACTGAAGCTTTCTTT. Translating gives CASSQEPWQGSTEAFF.

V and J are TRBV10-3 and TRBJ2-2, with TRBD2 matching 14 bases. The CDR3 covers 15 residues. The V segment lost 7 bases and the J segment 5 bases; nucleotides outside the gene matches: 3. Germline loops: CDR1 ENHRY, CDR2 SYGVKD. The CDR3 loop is CAITGTSGGTGELFF. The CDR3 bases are TGTGCCATCACGGGGACTAGCGGGGGTACCGGGGAGCTGTTTTTT.

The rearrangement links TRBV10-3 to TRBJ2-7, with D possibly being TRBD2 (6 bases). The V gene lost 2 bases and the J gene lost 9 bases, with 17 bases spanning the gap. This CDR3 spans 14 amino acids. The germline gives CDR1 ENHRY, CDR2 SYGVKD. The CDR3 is CAISERRGEDVQYF. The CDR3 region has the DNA TGTGCCATCAGTGAGAGAAGAGGGGAGGATGTGCAGTACTTC.

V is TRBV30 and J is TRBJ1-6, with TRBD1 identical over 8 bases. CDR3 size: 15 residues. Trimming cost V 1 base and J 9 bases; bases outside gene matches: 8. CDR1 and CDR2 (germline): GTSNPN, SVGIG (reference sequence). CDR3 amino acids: CAWSAGQGGGSPLHF. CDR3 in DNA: TGTGCCTGGAGTGCAGGACAGGGAGGGGGTTCACCCCTCCACTTT. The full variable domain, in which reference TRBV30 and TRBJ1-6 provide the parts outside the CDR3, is SQTIHQWPATLVQPVGSPLSLECTVEGTSNPNLYWYRQAAGRGLQLLFYSVGIGQISSEVPQNLSASRPQDRQFILSSKKLLLSDSGFYLCAWSAGQGGGSPLHFGNGTRLTVT.